This is a list of T cell receptor beta chains from one sample in a study of blood T cell repertoires in COVID-19. TCRdb's table, derived via immunoSEQ multiplex PCR, lists solely in-frame clones and lacks some. Seen here are roughly 190,000 clones, 86% observed once, and the top ten hold approximately 23%. Specimen: PBMCs or T cells enriched from blood (not recorded which). The receptor set was obtained from a woman aged 40 to 50 in a cohort exposed to, infected with or recovered from COVID-19 (not recorded which). CDR3s include the opening cysteine and the closing phenylalanine or tryptophan. Fields, in order: D gene, clone size, J gene, V gene, CDR3 protein, CDR3 DNA. The D gene is left open where the match is weak. Clone size is stated in some rows and not others, as once, few, many or a class when expanded.

. | . | TRBJ1-2 | TRBV24-1 | CATSDSDINYGYTF | TGTGCCACCAGTGATTCGGACATTAACTATGGCTACACCTTC
TRBD1 | few | TRBJ2-1 | TRBV5-1 | CASRSSTGDNEQFF | TGCGCCAGCAGGTCTAGTACAGGGGACAATGAGCAGTTCTTC
. | . | TRBJ1-1 | TRBV5-4 | CASSLGPGMNTEAFF | TGTGCCAGCAGCTTGGGGCCGGGGATGAACACTGAAGCTTTCTTT
. | . | TRBJ2-1 | TRBV5-6 | CASSGASDNEQFF | TGTGCCAGCAGCGGGGCTAGCGATAATGAGCAGTTCTTC
TRBD1 | . | TRBJ1-2 | TRBV6-5 | CASSFEGARGYTF | TGTGCCAGCAGTTTTGAGGGGGCGCGTGGCTACACCTTC
. | . | TRBJ2-1 | TRBV16 | CASSQSRQSYNEQFF | TGTGCCAGCAGCCAATCGAGGCAGTCCTACAATGAGCAGTTCTTC
. | . | TRBJ2-2 | TRBV30 | CAWSPRVGELFF | TGTGCCTGGAGTCCCAGGGTCGGGGAGCTGTTTTTT
. | . | TRBJ1-1 | TRBV5-5 | CASSPPQGMNTEAFF | TGTGCCAGCAGCCCCCCACAGGGAATGAACACTGAAGCTTTCTTT
TRBD2 | . | TRBJ2-1 | TRBV30 | CAWSGDLGLAGGAVWNEQFF | TGTGCCTGGAGTGGTGACCTCGGACTAGCGGGAGGTGCCGTGTGGAATGAGCAGTTCTTC
. | . | TRBJ1-1 | TRBV27 | CASSLAGIGTEAFF | TGTGCCAGCAGTTTAGCAGGGATTGGTACTGAAGCTTTCTTT
TRBD1 | . | TRBJ2-4 | TRBV27 | CASSLEWDREHIQYF | TGTGCCAGCAGCCTTGAGTGGGACAGGGAACACATTCAGTACTTC
TRBD1 | . | TRBJ1-6 | TRBV28 | CASSAQGRSWNSPLHF | TGTGCCAGCAGCGCACAGGGGAGGTCGTGGAATTCACCCCTCCACTTT
. | . | TRBJ2-1 | TRBV4-2 | CASSHDRDEQFF | TGTGCCAGCAGCCACGACAGAGATGAGCAGTTCTTC
. | . | TRBJ1-5 | TRBV5-1 | CASSLGPTGSNQPQHF | TGCGCCAGCAGCTTGGGCCCTACCGGGAGCAATCAGCCCCAGCATTTT